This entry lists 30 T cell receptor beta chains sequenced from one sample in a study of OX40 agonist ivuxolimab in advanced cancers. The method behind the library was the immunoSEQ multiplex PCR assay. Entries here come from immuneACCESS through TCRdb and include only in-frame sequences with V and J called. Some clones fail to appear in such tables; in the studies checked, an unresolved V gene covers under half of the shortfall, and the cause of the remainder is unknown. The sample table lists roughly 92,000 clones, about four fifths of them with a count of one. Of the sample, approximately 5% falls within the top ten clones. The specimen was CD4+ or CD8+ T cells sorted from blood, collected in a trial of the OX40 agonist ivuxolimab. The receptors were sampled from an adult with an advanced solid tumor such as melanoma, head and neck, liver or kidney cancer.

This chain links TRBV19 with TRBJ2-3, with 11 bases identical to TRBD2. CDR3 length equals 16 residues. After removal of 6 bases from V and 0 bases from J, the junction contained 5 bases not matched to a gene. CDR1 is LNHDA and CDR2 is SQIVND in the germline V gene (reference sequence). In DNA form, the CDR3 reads TGTGCCAGTAGGCTAGCGGGAGGTGCTAGCACAGATACGCAGTATTTT. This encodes CASRLAGGASTDTQYF.

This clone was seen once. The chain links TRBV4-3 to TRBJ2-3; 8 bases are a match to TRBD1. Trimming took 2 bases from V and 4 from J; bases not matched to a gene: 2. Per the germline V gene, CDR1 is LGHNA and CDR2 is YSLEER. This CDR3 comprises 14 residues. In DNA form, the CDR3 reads TGCGCCAGCAGCCAATACAGGGGGTCAGATACGCAGTATTTT. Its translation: CASSQYRGSDTQYF.

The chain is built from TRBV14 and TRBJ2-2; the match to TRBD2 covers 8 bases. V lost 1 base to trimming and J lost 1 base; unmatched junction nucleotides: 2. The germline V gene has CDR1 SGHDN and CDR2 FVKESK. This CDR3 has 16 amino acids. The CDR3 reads CASSQVLAGNTGELFF. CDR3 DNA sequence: TGTGCCAGCAGCCAAGTTCTAGCGGGGAACACCGGGGAGCTGTTTTTT. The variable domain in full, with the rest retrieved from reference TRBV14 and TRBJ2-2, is EAGVTQFPSHSVIEKGQTVTLRCDPISGHDNLYWYRRVMGKEIKFLLHFVKESKQDESGMPNNRFLAERTGGTYSTLKVQPAELEDSGVYFCASSQVLAGNTGELFFGEGSRLTVL.

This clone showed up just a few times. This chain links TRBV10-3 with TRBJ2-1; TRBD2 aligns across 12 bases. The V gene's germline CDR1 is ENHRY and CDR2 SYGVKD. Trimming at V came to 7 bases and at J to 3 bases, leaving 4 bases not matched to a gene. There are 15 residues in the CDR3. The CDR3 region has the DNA TGTGCCATCAAGGCTAGCGGGGGGGACTACAATGAGCAGTTCTTC. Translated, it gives CAIKASGGDYNEQFF.

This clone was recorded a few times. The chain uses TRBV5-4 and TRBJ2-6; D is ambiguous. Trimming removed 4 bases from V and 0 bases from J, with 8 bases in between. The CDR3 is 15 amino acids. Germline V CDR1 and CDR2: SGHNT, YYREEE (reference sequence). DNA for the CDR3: TGTGCCAGCAGCACGAGGACCTCTGGGGCCAACGTCCTGACTTTC. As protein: CASSTRTSGANVLTF.

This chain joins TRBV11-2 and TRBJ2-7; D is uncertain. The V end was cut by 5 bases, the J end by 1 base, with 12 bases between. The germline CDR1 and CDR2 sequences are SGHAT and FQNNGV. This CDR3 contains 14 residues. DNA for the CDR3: TGTGCCAGCAGCACAAACAAGCGTTCCTACGAGCAGTACTTC. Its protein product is CASSTNKRSYEQYF. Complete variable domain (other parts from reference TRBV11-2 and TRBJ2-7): EAGVAQSPRYKIIEKRQSVAFWCNPISGHATLYWYQQILGQGPKLLIQFQNNGVVDDSQLPKDRFSAERLKGVDSTLKIQPAKLEDSAVYLCASSTNKRSYEQYFGPGTRLTVT.

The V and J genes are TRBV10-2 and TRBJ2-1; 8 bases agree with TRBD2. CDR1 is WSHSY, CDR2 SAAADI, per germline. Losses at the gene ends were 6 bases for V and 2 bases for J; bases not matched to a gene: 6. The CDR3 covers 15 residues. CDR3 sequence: CASRDAGGTYNEQFF. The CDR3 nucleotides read TGCGCCAGCAGGGACGCGGGGGGCACCTACAATGAGCAGTTCTTC.

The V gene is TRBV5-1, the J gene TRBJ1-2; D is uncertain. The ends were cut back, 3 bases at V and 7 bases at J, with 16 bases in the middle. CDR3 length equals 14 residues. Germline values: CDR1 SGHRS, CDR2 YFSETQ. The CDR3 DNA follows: TGCGCCAGCAGCTCCCCGCAGTTCCGAGGTGGCTACACCTTC. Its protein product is CASSSPQFRGGYTF.

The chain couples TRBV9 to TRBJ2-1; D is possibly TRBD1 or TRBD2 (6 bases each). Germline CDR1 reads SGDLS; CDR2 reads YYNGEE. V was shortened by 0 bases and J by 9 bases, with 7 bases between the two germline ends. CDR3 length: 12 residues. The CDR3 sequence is CASSVGGAEQFF. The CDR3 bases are TGTGCCAGCAGCGTAGGGGGGGCTGAGCAGTTCTTC.

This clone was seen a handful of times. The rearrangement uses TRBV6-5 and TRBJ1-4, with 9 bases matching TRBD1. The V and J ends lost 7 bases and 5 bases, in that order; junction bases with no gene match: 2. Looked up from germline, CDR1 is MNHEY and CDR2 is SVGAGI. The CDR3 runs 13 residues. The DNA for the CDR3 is TGTGCCAGCAAAGGGACAGGGAATGAAAAACTGTTTTTT. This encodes CASKGTGNEKLFF.

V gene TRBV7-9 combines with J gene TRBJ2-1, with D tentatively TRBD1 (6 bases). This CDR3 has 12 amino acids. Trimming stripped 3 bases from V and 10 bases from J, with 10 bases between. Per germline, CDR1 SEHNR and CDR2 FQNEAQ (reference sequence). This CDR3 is CASSLGQPEQFF. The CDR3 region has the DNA TGTGCCAGCAGCTTGGGACAACCCGAGCAGTTCTTC.

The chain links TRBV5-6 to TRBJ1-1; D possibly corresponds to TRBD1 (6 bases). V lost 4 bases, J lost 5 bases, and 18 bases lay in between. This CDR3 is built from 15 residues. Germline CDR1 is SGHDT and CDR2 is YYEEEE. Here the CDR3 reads CASSPPRGRFTEAFF. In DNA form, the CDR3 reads TGTGCCAGCAGCCCACCCAGGGGAAGATTTACTGAAGCTTTCTTT.

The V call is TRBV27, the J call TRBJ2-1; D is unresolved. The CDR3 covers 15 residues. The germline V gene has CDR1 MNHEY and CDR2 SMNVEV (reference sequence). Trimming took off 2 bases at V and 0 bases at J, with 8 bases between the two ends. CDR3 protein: CASSLGRSSYNEQFF. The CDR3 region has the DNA TGTGCCAGCAGTTTAGGGCGGAGCTCCTACAATGAGCAGTTCTTC.

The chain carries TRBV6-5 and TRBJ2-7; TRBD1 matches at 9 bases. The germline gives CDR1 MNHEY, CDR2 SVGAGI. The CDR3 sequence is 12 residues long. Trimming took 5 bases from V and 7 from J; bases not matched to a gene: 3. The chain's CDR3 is CASSRQGVEQYF. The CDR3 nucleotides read TGTGCCAGCAGTCGACAGGGGGTAGAGCAGTACTTC.

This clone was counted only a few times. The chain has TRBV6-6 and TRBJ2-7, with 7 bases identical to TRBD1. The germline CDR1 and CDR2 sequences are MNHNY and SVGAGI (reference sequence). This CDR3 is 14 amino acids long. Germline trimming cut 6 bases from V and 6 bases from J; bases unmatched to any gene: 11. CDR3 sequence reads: CASSYSDRDGEQYF. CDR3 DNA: TGTGCCAGCAGCTATAGTGACAGGGATGGCGAGCAGTACTTC.

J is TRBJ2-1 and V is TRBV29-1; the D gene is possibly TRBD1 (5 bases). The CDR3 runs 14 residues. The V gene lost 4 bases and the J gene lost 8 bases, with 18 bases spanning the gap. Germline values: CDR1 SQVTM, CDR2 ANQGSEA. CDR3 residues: CSVVSQGSFDEQFF. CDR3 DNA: TGCAGCGTTGTTAGCCAGGGTAGTTTCGATGAGCAGTTCTTC.

The CDR3 DNA reads as TGTGCCAGCAGCCTCCGCTACAATGAGCAGTTCTTC. This codes for CASSLRYNEQFF. The chain carries TRBV6-6 and TRBJ2-1; D is unresolved. Trimming removed 6 bases at V and 3 bases at J, with 6 bases between. CDR3 length equals 12 residues. Germline values: CDR1 MNHNY, CDR2 SVGAGI (reference sequence).

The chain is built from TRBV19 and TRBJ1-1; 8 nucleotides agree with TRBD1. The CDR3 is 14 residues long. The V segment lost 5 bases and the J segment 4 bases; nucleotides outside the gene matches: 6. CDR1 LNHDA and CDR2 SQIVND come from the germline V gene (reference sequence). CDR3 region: CASSYRGSSTEAFF. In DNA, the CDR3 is TGTGCCAGTAGTTACAGGGGGTCGAGCACTGAAGCTTTCTTT.

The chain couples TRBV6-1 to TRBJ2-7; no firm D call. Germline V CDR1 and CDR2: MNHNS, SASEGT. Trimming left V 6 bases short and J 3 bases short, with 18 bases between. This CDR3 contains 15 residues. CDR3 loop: CASRAEVGASYEQYF. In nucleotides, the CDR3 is TGTGCCAGCAGGGCTGAAGTAGGTGCTAGCTACGAGCAGTACTTC.

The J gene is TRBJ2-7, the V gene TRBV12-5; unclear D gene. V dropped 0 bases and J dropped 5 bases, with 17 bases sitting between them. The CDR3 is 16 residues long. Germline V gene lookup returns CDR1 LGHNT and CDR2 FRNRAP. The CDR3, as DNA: TGTGCTAGTGGTTTGGTACTGGCCCCCAGGCTGGACGAGCAGTACTTC. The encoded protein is CASGLVLAPRLDEQYF.

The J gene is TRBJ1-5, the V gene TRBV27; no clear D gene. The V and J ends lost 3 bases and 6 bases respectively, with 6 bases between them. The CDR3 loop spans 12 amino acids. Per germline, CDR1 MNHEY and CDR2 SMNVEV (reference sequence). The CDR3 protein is CASSFRGQPQHF. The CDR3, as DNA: TGTGCCAGCAGTTTCAGAGGTCAGCCCCAGCATTTT.

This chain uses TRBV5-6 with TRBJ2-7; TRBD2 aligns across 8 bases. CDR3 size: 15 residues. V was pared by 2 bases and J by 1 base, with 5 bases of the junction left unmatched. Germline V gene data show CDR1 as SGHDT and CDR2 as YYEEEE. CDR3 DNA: TGTGCCAGCAGCTTTCCGGGACTAGGGTCCTACGAGCAGTACTTC. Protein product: CASSFPGLGSYEQYF.

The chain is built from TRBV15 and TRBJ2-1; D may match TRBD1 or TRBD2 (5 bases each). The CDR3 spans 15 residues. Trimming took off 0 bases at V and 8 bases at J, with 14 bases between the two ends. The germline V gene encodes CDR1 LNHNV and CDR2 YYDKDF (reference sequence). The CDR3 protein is CATSRDRDLGDEQFF. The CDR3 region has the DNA TGTGCCACCAGCAGAGATCGGGACCTGGGCGATGAGCAGTTCTTC. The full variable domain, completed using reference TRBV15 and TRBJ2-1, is DAMVIQNPRYQVTQFGKPVTLSCSQTLNHNVMYWYQQKSSQAPKLLFHYYDKDFNNEADTPDNFQSRRPNTSFCFLDIRSPGLGDTAMYLCATSRDRDLGDEQFFGPGTRLTVL.

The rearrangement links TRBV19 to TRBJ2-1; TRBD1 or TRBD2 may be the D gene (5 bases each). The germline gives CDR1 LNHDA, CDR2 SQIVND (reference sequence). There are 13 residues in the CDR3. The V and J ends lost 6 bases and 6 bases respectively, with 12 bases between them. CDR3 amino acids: CASSLGGGNEQFF. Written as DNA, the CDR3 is TGTGCCAGTAGCCTCGGTGGGGGCAATGAGCAGTTCTTC.

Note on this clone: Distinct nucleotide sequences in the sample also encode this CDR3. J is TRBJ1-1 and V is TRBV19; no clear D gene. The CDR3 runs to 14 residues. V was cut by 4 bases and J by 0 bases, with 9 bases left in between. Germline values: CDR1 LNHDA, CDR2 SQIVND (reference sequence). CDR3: CASSKGTLNTEAFF. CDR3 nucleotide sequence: TGTGCCAGTAGTAAGGGCACATTGAACACTGAAGCTTTCTTT.

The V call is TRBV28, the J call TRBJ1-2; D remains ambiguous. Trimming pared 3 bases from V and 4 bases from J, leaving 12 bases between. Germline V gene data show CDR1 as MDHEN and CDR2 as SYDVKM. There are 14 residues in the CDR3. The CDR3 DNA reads TGTGCCAGCAGTTTCGCTTCCAGCTTCTATGGCTACACCTTC. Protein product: CASSFASSFYGYTF.

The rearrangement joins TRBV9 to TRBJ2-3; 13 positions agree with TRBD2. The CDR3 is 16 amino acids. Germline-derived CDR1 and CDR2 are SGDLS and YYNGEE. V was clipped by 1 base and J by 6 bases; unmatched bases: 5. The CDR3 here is CASSVTSGRAGDTQYF. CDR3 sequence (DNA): TGTGCCAGCAGCGTAACTAGCGGGAGGGCCGGTGATACGCAGTATTTT.

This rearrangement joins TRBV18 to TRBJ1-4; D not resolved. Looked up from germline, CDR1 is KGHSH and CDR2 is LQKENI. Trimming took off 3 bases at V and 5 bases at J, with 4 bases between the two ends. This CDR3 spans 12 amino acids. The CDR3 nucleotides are TGTGCCAGCTCACCCTCGAATGAAAAACTGTTTTTT. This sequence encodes CASSPSNEKLFF.

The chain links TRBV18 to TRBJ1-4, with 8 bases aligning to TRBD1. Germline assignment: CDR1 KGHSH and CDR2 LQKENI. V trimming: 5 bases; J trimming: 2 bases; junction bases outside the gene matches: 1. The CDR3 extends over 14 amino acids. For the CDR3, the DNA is TGTGCCAGCTCAAGGGACAGGACTAATGAAAAACTGTTTTTT. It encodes CASSRDRTNEKLFF.

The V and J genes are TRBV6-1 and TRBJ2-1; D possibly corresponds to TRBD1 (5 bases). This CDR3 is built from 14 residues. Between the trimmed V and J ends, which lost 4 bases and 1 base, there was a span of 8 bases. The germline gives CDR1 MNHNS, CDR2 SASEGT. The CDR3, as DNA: TGTGCCAGCAGTGTATCAGGGTCCTACAATGAGCAGTTCTTC. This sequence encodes CASSVSGSYNEQFF.